These 29 T cell receptor beta chains were all obtained from the same sample, sequenced in a study of CD8 T cells in Susac syndrome (dated by TCRdb to about 2019). Library generation was performed with the immunoSEQ multiplex PCR assay. RNA was extracted using the RNeasy kit, and 0.5 to 1 microgram was reverse transcribed with random hexamers. In-frame beta chains were kept once TCRdb had trimmed the public reads at Q25 with fastp and called clones with MiXCR. Rows with a matching CDR3 protein are joined into one entry that keeps the most common DNA and genes. The sample table lists about 120,000 distinct CDR3 sequences, about 93% of them with a count of one. The ten largest clones add up to 0.098% of the sample. Specimen: CD4+ T cells from PBMCs. The source of these receptors is a human donor in good health.

On this clonotype: One junction end does not reproduce the germline sequence, and a read error may be involved. For the CDR3, the DNA is TGTGCTAGCAGCTTAAGCGAGGTAGGGGCTGAGCAGTACTTC. Its translation is CASSLSEVGAEQYF. This chain links TRBV7-7 with TRBJ2-7; D perhaps matches TRBD1 (5 bases). Per the germline V gene, CDR1 is SSHAT and CDR2 is FNYEAQ (reference sequence). The CDR3 spans 14 residues.

The chain couples TRBV9 to TRBJ1-3, with D unclear. The germline CDR1 and CDR2 sequences are SGDLS and YYNGEE. V was pared by 0 bases and J by 0 bases, with 13 bases between. The CDR3 totals 17 residues. The CDR3 DNA is TGTGCCAGCAGCGTAGAAGGGCAACAGCCCTCTGGAAACACCATATATTTT. Its translation is CASSVEGQQPSGNTIYF.

J is TRBJ2-1 and V is TRBV30; the D is unclear. The CDR3 is 12 amino acids. The germline V gene has CDR1 GTSNPN and CDR2 SVGIG (reference sequence). With 5 bases removed from V and 4 bases from J, the gap between germline ends came to 9 bases. The CDR3 DNA reads TGTGCCTGGGATAGGGCGTACAATGAGCAGTTCTTC. Encoded protein: CAWDRAYNEQFF.

The rearrangement joins TRBV27 to TRBJ2-1, with 14 nucleotides matching TRBD2. The V gene's germline CDR1 is MNHEY and CDR2 SMNVEV (reference sequence). The CDR3 spans 14 residues. Trimming took 11 bases from V and 9 from J; bases not matched to a gene: 9. CDR3 sequence (DNA): TGTGCCTGCCGACTAGCGGGAGGGAGGGTTGAGCAGTTCTTC. This codes for CACRLAGGRVEQFF.

The V and J genes are TRBV2 and TRBJ2-3, with 9 bases identical to TRBD1. V was clipped by 7 bases and J by 2 bases; unmatched bases: 10. CDR3 length: 16 residues. Germline V CDR1 and CDR2: SNHLY, FYNNEI. Here the CDR3 reads CASTGTQGANTDTQYF. The CDR3 DNA is TGTGCCAGCACGGGGACACAGGGGGCGAACACAGATACGCAGTATTTT. The variable domain in full, completed from reference TRBV2 and TRBJ2-3, reads EPEVTQTPSHQVTQMGQEVILRCVPISNHLYFYWYRQILGQKVEFLVSFYNNEISEKSEIFDDQFSVERPDGSNFTLKIRSTKLEDSAMYFCASTGTQGANTDTQYFGPGTRLTVL.

This clonotype occurred once. This chain joins TRBV14 and TRBJ2-5, with TRBD2 identical over 10 bases. The CDR3 is 16 residues long. Germline assignment: CDR1 SGHDN and CDR2 FVKESK. V gave up 4 bases and J gave up 2 bases; unmatched junction bases: 7. The CDR3 DNA reads TGTGCCAGCAGCCGTGGACTAGCGGTAGGACAAGAGACCCAGTACTTC. It is translated as CASSRGLAVGQETQYF.

The genes are TRBV20-1 and TRBJ1-4; TRBD1 agrees at 7 bases. The J segment lost 8 bases and the V segment lost 6 bases, leaving 9 bases of the junction unmatched. The germline CDR1 and CDR2 sequences are DFQATT and SNEGSKA (reference sequence). The CDR3 has 13 amino acids. For the CDR3, the DNA is TGCAGTGCAATAACAGGGGACCGAGAAAAACTGTTTTTT. It is translated as CSAITGDREKLFF.

This chain uses TRBV6-6 with TRBJ2-1, with D uncertain. The V and J ends lost 0 bases and 6 bases respectively, with 3 bases between them. Germline CDR1 and CDR2: MNHNY and SVGAGI (reference sequence). The CDR3 is 12 residues long. The DNA of the CDR3 is TGTGCCAGCAGTTACTCGAGCAATGAGCAGTTCTTC. Amino acid sequence: CASSYSSNEQFF.

This chain uses TRBV5-1 with TRBJ2-2; D gene unclear. Per the germline V gene, CDR1 is SGHRS and CDR2 is YFSETQ. Trimming removed 0 bases at V and 9 bases at J, with 9 bases between. The CDR3 spans 13 residues. CDR3 protein: CASSLANSWELFF. In nucleotides, the CDR3 is TGCGCCAGCAGCTTGGCCAATTCCTGGGAGCTGTTTTTT.

This rearrangement joins TRBV7-2 to TRBJ2-3; D unresolved. V lost 1 base, J lost 2 bases, and 10 bases lay in between. CDR3 length equals 15 residues. Germline V lookup: CDR1 SGHTA, CDR2 FQGNSA. CDR3 protein: CASSLVGSTTDTQYF. CDR3 coding DNA: TGTGCCAGCAGCTTAGTGGGCTCCACCACAGATACGCAGTATTTT.

V and J are TRBV12-3 or TRBV12-4 and TRBJ2-3, with a weak D call TRBD1 (6 bases). This CDR3 comprises 14 residues. V was trimmed by 1 base and J by 6 bases, leaving 11 bases between them. This CDR3 is CASSLDRTADTQYF. Here the CDR3 DNA reads TGTGCCAGCAGTTTAGATCGGACAGCCGATACGCAGTATTTT.

V and J are TRBV20-1 and TRBJ1-2; maybe TRBD1 (5 bases). Germline values: CDR1 DFQATT, CDR2 SNEGSKA (reference sequence). The CDR3 has 14 amino acids. The ends were cut back, 6 bases at V and 6 bases at J, with 20 bases in the middle. The CDR3 here is CSANPPGTPHGYTF. The CDR3 region has the DNA TGCAGTGCCAACCCCCCCGGGACCCCCCATGGCTACACCTTC.

This CDR3 reads CAWSGGAQETQYF. CDR3 sequence (DNA): TGTGCCTGGAGTGGGGGGGCCCAAGAGACCCAGTACTTC. The chain has TRBV30 and TRBJ2-5; perhaps D is TRBD1 or TRBD2 (6 bases each). This CDR3 has 13 amino acids. From germline, CDR1 is GTSNPN and CDR2 SVGIG (reference sequence). V gave up 1 base and J gave up 1 base, with 7 bases separating them.

The rearrangement uses TRBV2 and TRBJ2-7; D is perhaps TRBD1 (5 bases). Trimming took off 4 bases at V and 2 bases at J, with 9 bases between the two ends. The CDR3 consists of 13 residues. Germline loops: CDR1 SNHLY, CDR2 FYNNEI. This CDR3 reads CASSVARAYEQYF. CDR3 DNA: TGTGCCAGCAGTGTCGCCAGGGCCTACGAGCAGTACTTC.

The chain uses TRBV5-1 and TRBJ1-1; TRBD1 aligns across 8 bases. The V gene's germline CDR1 is SGHRS and CDR2 YFSETQ. V dropped 4 bases and J dropped 4; count of bases not matched to a gene: 9. The CDR3 contains 15 residues. CDR3 protein: CASSTAGGGGTEAFF. Here the CDR3 DNA reads TGCGCCAGCAGCACAGCAGGGGGCGGTGGCACTGAAGCTTTCTTT.

The chain is built from TRBV29-1 and TRBJ1-2; D is undetermined. Germline assignment: CDR1 SQVTM and CDR2 ANQGSEA. V lost 5 bases to trimming and J lost 7 bases, with 11 bases between them. This CDR3 has 11 residues. The CDR3 nucleotides are TGCAGCGTTCTTATTTTCGGTGGCTACACCTTC. Amino acids: CSVLIFGGYTF.

J is TRBJ2-1 and V is TRBV20-1; D call uncertain. CDR3 length: 14 residues. Germline values: CDR1 DFQATT, CDR2 SNEGSKA (reference sequence). DNA for the CDR3: TGCAGCGCCAACCGCGGAGCGTTCAACAATGAGCAGTTCTTC. It yields the protein CSANRGAFNNEQFF.

The rearrangement links TRBV9 to TRBJ2-5, with D maybe TRBD2 (5 bases). This CDR3 has 14 residues. Germline V CDR1 and CDR2: SGDLS, YYNGEE. Trimming removed 0 bases from V and 5 bases from J, with 11 bases in between. The CDR3 DNA is TGTGCCAGCAGCGTAGGGGTGGTAGCGGAGACCCAGTACTTC. It codes for CASSVGVVAETQYF.

This chain uses TRBV7-2 with TRBJ2-3; tentative D call: TRBD2 (5 bases). Looked up from germline, CDR1 is SGHTA and CDR2 is FQGNSA. CDR3 length: 15 residues. Trimming cost V 2 bases and J 2 bases, with 11 bases left between them. The DNA for the CDR3 is TGTGCCAGCAGCTTAAACTCGGGGTACACAGATACGCAGTATTTT. Its protein product is CASSLNSGYTDTQYF.

This chain links TRBV7-2 with TRBJ2-5; D might be TRBD1 (6 bases). Deletions cut 3 bases from V and 4 bases from J, with 12 bases between. The CDR3 has 14 residues. The germline V gene has CDR1 SGHTA and CDR2 FQGNSA. This CDR3 is CASSFSRGAETQYF. The CDR3 nucleotides read TGTGCCAGCAGCTTTTCCAGGGGAGCAGAGACCCAGTACTTC.

This clonotype was detected only once. V gene TRBV20-1 combines with J gene TRBJ2-7; a weak D match, TRBD1 (6 bases). Germline-derived CDR1 and CDR2 are DFQATT and SNEGSKA (reference sequence). The CDR3 loop spans 14 amino acids. V lost 4 bases to trimming and J lost 6 bases, with 19 bases between them. CDR3 sequence reads: CSATDRTGLIEQYF. CDR3 in DNA: TGCAGTGCTACCGACCGAACAGGGTTGATCGAGCAGTACTTC.

The J gene is TRBJ2-1, the V gene TRBV20-1; the match to TRBD2 covers 10 bases. This CDR3 spans 14 amino acids. Germline CDR1 DFQATT, CDR2 SNEGSKA (reference sequence). V was pared by 5 bases and J by 7 bases, with 8 bases of the junction left unmatched. CDR3 protein: CSAPRASGRNEQFF. In DNA form, the CDR3 reads TGCAGTGCTCCTAGGGCTAGCGGGAGAAATGAGCAGTTCTTC.

The chain carries TRBV3-1 and TRBJ2-5, with TRBD2 matching 11 bases. The germline CDR1 and CDR2 sequences are LGHDT and YNNKEL (reference sequence). The CDR3 runs to 16 residues. Germline trimming cut 4 bases from V and 2 bases from J; bases unmatched to any gene: 6. The CDR3 loop reads CASSLTGTSGQETQYF. The CDR3 nucleotides read TGTGCCAGCAGCCTAACCGGGACTAGCGGTCAAGAGACCCAGTACTTC.

The chain is built from TRBV19 and TRBJ2-6; 8 nucleotides match TRBD2. The CDR3 length is 16 residues. The ends lost 11 bases at V and 1 base at J; junction bases unmatched: 10. In germline, CDR1 is LNHDA, CDR2 SQIVND (reference sequence). CDR3 bases: TGTGCCTCTATGCCAGCGGGAGTTTCTGGGGCCAACGTCCTGACTTTC. This codes for CASMPAGVSGANVLTF.

The CDR3 DNA is TGTGCCAGCAGCCCGGTTGCAACTAATGAAAAACTGTTTTTT. This sequence encodes CASSPVATNEKLFF. The chain combines TRBV14 with TRBJ1-4, with unresolved D. The V and J ends lost 4 bases and 0 bases respectively, with 6 bases between them. There are 14 residues in the CDR3. Germline V gives CDR1 SGHDN, CDR2 FVKESK.

The gene calls are TRBV18 and TRBJ2-3; D not resolved. Germline CDR1 is KGHSH and CDR2 is LQKENI. V was trimmed by 3 bases and J by 6 bases, leaving 13 bases between them. This CDR3 is 14 amino acids long. CDR3 region: CASSPYRARDTQYF. The CDR3, as DNA: TGTGCCAGCTCACCTTATAGGGCCCGTGATACGCAGTATTTT.

The rearrangement joins TRBV5-1 to TRBJ2-7, with D possibly matching TRBD1 (5 bases). Per germline, CDR1 SGHRS and CDR2 YFSETQ. The CDR3 is made up of 16 amino acids. The ends were cut back, 0 bases at V and 6 bases at J, with 19 bases in the middle. The CDR3 spells CASSLALQGAVIEQYF. In DNA form, the CDR3 reads TGCGCCAGCAGCTTGGCCCTCCAGGGTGCCGTGATCGAGCAGTACTTC.

The chain has TRBV20-1 and TRBJ2-5; D ambiguous. Germline lookup yields CDR1 DFQATT and CDR2 SNEGSKA (reference sequence). V dropped 5 bases and J dropped 5 bases, with 9 bases sitting between them. The CDR3 contains 11 residues. Here the CDR3 reads CSAEVGETQYF. As DNA, the CDR3 is TGCAGTGCTGAGGTCGGGGAGACCCAGTACTTC.

As for this clonotype: The germline gene is not matched at one end of the junction; a read error may be the cause. This chain links TRBV3-1 with TRBJ1-2; 9 bases are a match to TRBD1. There are 16 residues in the CDR3. Germline-derived CDR1 and CDR2 are LGHDT and YNNKEL (reference sequence). DNA for the CDR3: TGTGCTAGCAGCCAACAACAGGGGGCGCGCGGCTATGGCTACACCTTC. Translation: CASSQQQGARGYGYTF.